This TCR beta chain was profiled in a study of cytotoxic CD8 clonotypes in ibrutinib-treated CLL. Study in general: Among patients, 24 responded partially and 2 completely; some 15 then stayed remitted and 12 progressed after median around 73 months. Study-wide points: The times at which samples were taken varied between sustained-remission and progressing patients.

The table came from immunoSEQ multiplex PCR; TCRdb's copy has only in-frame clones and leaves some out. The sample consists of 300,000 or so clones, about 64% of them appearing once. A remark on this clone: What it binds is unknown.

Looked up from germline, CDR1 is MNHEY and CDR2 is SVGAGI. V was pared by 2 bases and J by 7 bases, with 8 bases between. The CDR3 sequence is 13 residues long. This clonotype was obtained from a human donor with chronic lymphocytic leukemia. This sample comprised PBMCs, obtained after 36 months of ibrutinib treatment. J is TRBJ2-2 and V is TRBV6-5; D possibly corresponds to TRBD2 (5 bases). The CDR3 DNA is TGTGCCAGCAGTTACGGACTGTTCGGGGAGCTGTTTTTT. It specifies CASSYGLFGELFF.